This T cell receptor beta chain was documented in a study of blood T cells in healthy people across ages. This clonotype was counted once. J lost 2 bases, V lost 1 base, and 10 bases had no gene match. This CDR3 is 17 amino acids long. Germline V gene data show CDR1 as SGHTA and CDR2 as FQGNSA. Primers used in a second PCR of roughly 6 to 11 cycles were a sample-barcoded 5' primer and a J-beta primer mix. Through a template-switch adaptor with 12 random nucleotides, each cDNA molecule received a tag. Using its own MiXCR run on the 5' RACE reads, TCRdb lists one record per CDR3 protein. The table lists about 1.1 million distinct CDR3 sequences, more than 30% of them singletons.

The origin of this receptor is a man between 18 and 35 years old in good health. The chain joins TRBV7-2 to TRBJ1-2, with 7 bases lining up with TRBD1. Sequencing was carried out using blood. CDR3 sequence (DNA): TGTGCCAGCAGCTTAGTGGGGACAGATATTAGGAACTATGGCTACACCTTC. Its translation is CASSLVGTDIRNYGYTF.